Presented here are 17 T cell receptor beta chains from one specimen sequenced in a study of T cells in tuberculosis. The assay was immunoSEQ multiplex PCR, and TCRdb's table has in-frame clones only and misses some. The sample shows about 35,000 clones, less than 95% of them seen only once. What was sequenced was PBMCs. These TCRs come from a donor aged 10-29 years with latent tuberculosis or without tuberculosis infection. Some clones in this sample may be carry-over from other donors' samples.

This clone was counted once. The chain has TRBV30 and TRBJ2-7; 10 nucleotides align to TRBD2. Germline CDR1 is GTSNPN and CDR2 is SVGIG (reference sequence). Trimming at V came to 0 bases and at J to 7 bases, leaving 6 bases not matched to a gene. The CDR3 covers 14 residues. The CDR3, as DNA: TGTGCCTGGAGTGTACGTCTAGCGGGAGAAGAGCAGTACTTC. This sequence encodes CAWSVRLAGEEQYF.

This clone has a handful of counts. The CDR3 nucleotides read TGTGCCAGCAGCAAAGGACAGATCTACGAGCAGTACTTC. Translating it yields CASSKGQIYEQYF. The genes are TRBV6-5 and TRBJ2-7; D might be TRBD1 (6 bases). The germline V and J ends were trimmed by 6 bases and 3 bases, with 12 bases remaining between them. Per germline, CDR1 MNHEY and CDR2 SVGAGI. The CDR3 is 13 residues long.

The chain couples TRBV9 to TRBJ2-7; TRBD1 is a possible D gene (6 bases). Trimming removed 2 bases at V and 3 bases at J, with 15 bases between. The CDR3 consists of 15 residues. Germline V gene lookup returns CDR1 SGDLS and CDR2 YYNGEE. Here the CDR3 reads CASSVRDTLFYEQYF. CDR3 nucleotides: TGTGCCAGCAGCGTCCGGGACACTCTTTTCTACGAGCAGTACTTC.

This chain joins TRBV9 and TRBJ2-2; TRBD2 matches at 9 bases. Germline CDR1 SGDLS, CDR2 YYNGEE. There are 17 residues in the CDR3. The ends lost 1 base at V and 6 bases at J; junction bases unmatched: 10. Written as DNA, the CDR3 is TGTGCCAGCAGCGTATTCGGCGGGGGGGGCAGGGCCGGGGAGCTGTTTTTT. This encodes CASSVFGGGGRAGELFF. The complete variable domain, with remaining parts taken from reference TRBV9 and TRBJ2-2, reads DSGVTQTPKHLITATGQRVTLRCSPRSGDLSVYWYQQSLDQGLQFLIQYYNGEERAKGNILERFSAQQFPDLHSELNLSSLELGDSALYFCASSVFGGGGRAGELFFGEGSRLTVL.

This chain links TRBV10-1 with TRBJ2-7, with D possibly matching TRBD2 (5 bases). This CDR3 comprises 12 residues. Per germline, CDR1 WNHNN and CDR2 SYGVQD (reference sequence). Trimming removed 6 bases at V and 4 bases at J, with 10 bases between. CDR3 residues: CASSPSGYEQYF. For the CDR3, the DNA is TGCGCCAGCAGCCCCAGCGGATACGAGCAGTACTTC.

The CDR3 sequence: CASSPVSGGPTDTQYF. As DNA, the CDR3 is TGTGCCAGCAGCCCTGTGAGCGGGGGGCCAACAGATACGCAGTATTTT. This chain uses TRBV7-2 with TRBJ2-3; TRBD2 matches 9 bases. This CDR3 comprises 16 residues. Germline loops: CDR1 SGHTA, CDR2 FQGNSA. The V gene end was trimmed by 5 bases and the J gene end by 3 bases; junction bases not matched to a gene: 9.

The chain has TRBV15 and TRBJ2-7; 8 positions match TRBD1. Germline lookup yields CDR1 LNHNV and CDR2 YYDKDF (reference sequence). V was pared by 2 bases and J by 7 bases, with 4 bases of the junction left unmatched. CDR3 length equals 13 residues. The CDR3 spells CATSRQGAREQYF. CDR3 DNA: TGTGCCACCAGCAGACAGGGGGCGCGGGAGCAGTACTTC.

The chain has TRBV29-1 and TRBJ2-6, with D perhaps TRBD1 (5 bases). Trimming shortened V by 5 bases and J by 0 bases, and 11 bases separated the two germline ends. This CDR3 contains 15 residues. Germline V gives CDR1 SQVTM, CDR2 ANQGSEA. CDR3 in DNA: TGCAGCGTTATCCACAGGAGCTCTGGGGCCAACGTCCTGACTTTC. Translated, it gives CSVIHRSSGANVLTF. The variable domain in full, with the rest retrieved from reference TRBV29-1 and TRBJ2-6, is SAVISQKPSRDICQRGTSLTIQCQVDSQVTMMFWYRQQPGQSLTLIATANQGSEATYESGFVIDKFPISRPNLTFSTLTVSNMSPEDSSIYLCSVIHRSSGANVLTFGAGSRLTVL.

The chain recombines TRBV7-9 with TRBJ1-2; TRBD1 might be the D (6 bases). CDR3 size: 15 residues. From germline, CDR1 is SEHNR and CDR2 FQNEAQ (reference sequence). Deletions cut 4 bases from V and 6 bases from J, with 18 bases between. As DNA, the CDR3 is TGTGCCAGCAGCTCTCCCCTACAGGGATTGGATGGCTACACCTTC. This translates into CASSSPLQGLDGYTF.

The CDR3 sequence is CASSPAGASSYEQYF. Here the CDR3 DNA reads TGTGCCAGCAGCCCAGCGGGGGCCAGCTCCTACGAGCAGTACTTC. The chain uses TRBV13 and TRBJ2-7, with 8 bases that match TRBD2. CDR1 and CDR2 (germline): PRHDT, FYEKMQ (reference sequence). With V trimmed by 5 bases and J by 0 bases, 6 bases remained unmatched. This CDR3 has 15 amino acids. Looking up the rest from reference TRBV13 and TRBJ2-7 gives the full variable domain: AAGVIQSPRHLIKEKRETATLKCYPIPRHDTVYWYQQGPGQDPQFLISFYEKMQSDKGSIPDRFSAQQFSDYHSELNMSSLELGDSALYFCASSPAGASSYEQYFGPGTRLTVT.

The chain carries TRBV10-3 and TRBJ1-2; D is uncertain. V shed 2 bases and J shed 8 bases, with 18 bases lying between them. The CDR3 contains 15 residues. CDR1 and CDR2 from the germline V gene are ENHRY and SYGVKD. The CDR3 coding sequence is TGTGCCATCAGTGAGCCGTGGGTGGAGGTCGAAGGCTACACCTTC. Amino acid sequence: CAISEPWVEVEGYTF.

The chain employs TRBV6-1 and TRBJ1-2; possibly TRBD1 for D (6 bases). Germline V gives CDR1 MNHNS, CDR2 SASEGT. The germline V and J ends were trimmed by 7 bases and 2 bases, with 17 bases remaining between them. CDR3 length: 15 amino acids. The CDR3 spells CASTPGGTGNYGYTF. Here the CDR3 DNA reads TGTGCCAGCACCCCAGGAGGCACAGGGAACTATGGCTACACCTTC.

The rearrangement links TRBV5-1 to TRBJ1-1, with 7 bases matching TRBD1. The CDR3 runs 13 residues. V shed 5 bases and J 6 bases; nucleotides not matched to a gene: 7. Germline assignment: CDR1 SGHRS and CDR2 YFSETQ. CDR3 nucleotide sequence: TGCGCCAGCAGTACAGGGGTAGTGTCTGAAGCTTTCTTT. Amino acid sequence: CASSTGVVSEAFF.

As to this clone: The final CDR3 position lacks the conserved phenylalanine or tryptophan, pointing to a likely read error. The DNA is omitted, as the CDR3 cannot be located on it reliably, and the CDR3 follows TCRdb's listing. The J gene is TRBJ1-2, the V gene TRBV20-1. The CDR3 is 9 amino acids long, termini counted. Germline V CDR1 and CDR2: DFQATT, SNEGSKA (reference sequence). This CDR3 reads CSAPGVRDC.

The chain carries TRBV5-1 and TRBJ2-2; 7 bases match TRBD2. The CDR3 spans 15 residues. Germline lookup yields CDR1 SGHRS and CDR2 YFSETQ. The trim removed 3 bases at V and 4 bases at J, leaving 6 bases unmatched. CDR3 DNA sequence: TGCGCCAGCAGCTCACCGGGGGGACCCACCGGGGAGCTGTTTTTT. Encoded protein: CASSSPGGPTGELFF.

The genes are TRBV7-9 and TRBJ1-1; D may be TRBD1 (5 bases). This CDR3 comprises 13 residues. V dropped 6 bases and J dropped 0 bases, with 8 bases sitting between them. The germline CDR1 and CDR2 sequences are SEHNR and FQNEAQ (reference sequence). In DNA, the CDR3 is TGTGCCAGCAGGGGAGGGGTGAACACTGAAGCTTTCTTT. Its protein product is CASRGGVNTEAFF.

The genes are TRBV7-9 and TRBJ2-7, with 10 bases fitting TRBD1. This CDR3 has 14 amino acids. Germline values: CDR1 SEHNR, CDR2 FQNEAQ (reference sequence). V dropped 5 bases and J dropped 5; count of bases not matched to a gene: 6. The CDR3 DNA reads TGTGCCAGCAGCCGGGGACAGGGGTACCACGAGCAGTACTTC. It is translated as CASSRGQGYHEQYF.